One sample yielded the 7 T cell receptor beta chains listed below, sequenced in a study of CD8 T cells in ankylosing spondylitis. TCRdb reprocessed the 5' RACE reads via MiXCR and lists one record per CDR3 protein. Of about 450,000 distinct CDR3 sequences in the sample, roughly 27% are singletons; the top ten hold about 0.9%. Study-level points and caveats: Characteristic, it appeared, of ankylosing spondylitis blood was a TCR beta motif of about eight highly homologous variants.

Their antigens are not known. The sequenced material came from blood, either unsorted or a sorted T cell fraction (not recorded which). These receptors were taken from a male donor with ankylosing spondylitis.

In its sample, this clonotype was seen once. V is TRBV19 and J is TRBJ2-1; 8 bases align to TRBD2. This CDR3 contains 16 residues. CDR1 LNHDA and CDR2 SQIVND come from the germline V gene (reference sequence). V lost 8 bases, J lost 4 bases, and 13 bases stayed unmatched. CDR3 nucleotides: TGTGCCAGTTTGGCACGGGCTAGCGGGTTTTACAATGAGCAGTTCTTC. Translation: CASLARASGFYNEQFF. Drawing the rest from reference TRBV19 and TRBJ2-1, the complete variable domain is DGGITQSPKYLFRKEGQNVTLSCEQNLNHDAMYWYRQDPGQGLRLIYYSQIVNDFQKGDIAEGYSVSREKKESFPLTVTSAQKNPTAFYLCASLARASGFYNEQFFGPGTRLTVL.

This clonotype was detected only a few times. V gene TRBV5-1 combines with J gene TRBJ2-4; the D call may be TRBD1 or TRBD2 (5 bases each). V lost 0 bases and J 8 bases, leaving 12 bases between the germline ends. This CDR3 region has 14 residues. In germline, CDR1 is SGHRS, CDR2 YFSETQ. The CDR3 region is CASSLGGRNYIQYF. CDR3 nucleotides: TGCGCCAGCAGCTTGGGGGGACGAAATTACATTCAGTACTTC.

The CDR3 here is CASSLSQGGRRETQYF. The CDR3 DNA reads as TGTGCCAGCAGTTTATCTCAGGGAGGGAGAAGAGAGACCCAGTACTTC. The V call is TRBV27, the J call TRBJ2-5; TRBD2 matches 7 bases. The germline V gene has CDR1 MNHEY and CDR2 SMNVEV (reference sequence). V dropped 0 bases and J dropped 4; count of bases not matched to a gene: 8. The CDR3 is made up of 16 amino acids.

This clonotype was detected only a few times. The chain is built from TRBV11-2 and TRBJ2-3; possibly TRBD2 for D (5 bases). The V end lost 6 bases, the J end lost 2 bases, and 15 bases lay between the germline ends. This CDR3 comprises 15 residues. Germline CDR1 reads SGHAT; CDR2 reads FQNNGV. The CDR3 region has the DNA TGTGCCAGCAGTCAGTCGGGCGGGTACACAGATACGCAGTATTTT. This codes for CASSQSGGYTDTQYF.

The V call is TRBV24-1, the J call TRBJ2-7; possibly TRBD2 for D (5 bases). The germline V and J ends were trimmed by 12 bases and 5 bases, with 10 bases remaining between them. From germline, CDR1 is KGHDR and CDR2 SFDVKD. This CDR3 has 10 amino acids. The CDR3 coding sequence is TGTGCCCCCGTCGGGAACGAGCAGTACGTC. This codes for CAPVGNEQYV.

This clonotype appeared many times. As DNA, the CDR3 is TGCGCCAGCAGCTTGGGGCTGGGGAATGAAAAACTGTTTTTT. Translation: CASSLGLGNEKLFF. The rearrangement uses TRBV5-1 and TRBJ1-4, with no clear D. V shed 0 bases and J shed 5 bases, with 8 bases lying between them. This CDR3 is built from 14 residues. Germline-derived CDR1 and CDR2 are SGHRS and YFSETQ.

The rearrangement joins TRBV9 to TRBJ1-1; D is perhaps TRBD1 (5 bases). The CDR3 runs 16 residues. Germline V gene lookup returns CDR1 SGDLS and CDR2 YYNGEE. V was pared by 2 bases and J by 2 bases, with 16 bases between. The CDR3 coding sequence is TGTGCCAGCAGCGTTTCCCCTGGGAGGGGCAACACTGAAGCTTTCTTT. Amino acids: CASSVSPGRGNTEAFF.